Shown below are 9 T cell receptor beta chains from a single sample sequenced in a study of blood T cell repertoires in COVID-19. The method was immunoSEQ multiplex PCR; TCRdb's version includes in-frame clones alone and lacks a portion of them. The data hold around 100,000 clones, with around nine tenths observed a single time. Sequencing was carried out using peripheral blood. The receptors shown here come from a man aged 40-49 years with acute or convalescent COVID-19.

V and J are TRBV19 and TRBJ2-2; perhaps TRBD1 as D (6 bases). V gave up 4 bases and J gave up 1 base, with 13 bases separating them. This CDR3 contains 16 residues. Per germline, CDR1 LNHDA and CDR2 SQIVND (reference sequence). CDR3: CASSTGTRGNTGELFF. The CDR3 coding sequence is TGTGCCAGTAGTACCGGGACACGAGGGAACACCGGGGAGCTGTTTTTT.

CDR3 residues: CASSFRQGWSGTQYF. The CDR3 DNA follows: TGTGCCAGCAGCTTCAGACAGGGGTGGTCCGGTACCCAGTACTTC. The chain employs TRBV7-9 and TRBJ2-5, with TRBD1 matching 8 bases. The CDR3 contains 15 residues. Trimming removed 3 bases from V and 8 bases from J; junction bases left unmatched: 11. CDR1 and CDR2 from the germline V gene are SEHNR and FQNEAQ (reference sequence).

The chain uses TRBV6-6 and TRBJ1-5; 8 bases align to TRBD1. Unmatched junction bases numbered 5, after V lost 6 bases and J lost 1 base. CDR1 is MNHNY and CDR2 is SVGAGI in the germline V gene (reference sequence). This CDR3 spans 15 amino acids. The CDR3 DNA follows: TGTGCCAGCAGCTCAGGGGGCGTAAGCAATCAGCCCCAGCATTTT. This codes for CASSSGGVSNQPQHF.

The chain employs TRBV10-1 and TRBJ2-4, with D perhaps matching TRBD1 (6 bases). This CDR3 comprises 14 residues. The ends were cut back, 2 bases at V and 1 base at J, with 6 bases in the middle. Germline CDR1 reads WNHNN; CDR2 reads SYGVQD (reference sequence). The DNA for the CDR3 is TGCGCCAGCAGTGAGGACAGGGCCAAAAACATTCAGTACTTC. It translates to CASSEDRAKNIQYF.

V gene TRBV21-1 combines with J gene TRBJ1-5; the table's D call TRBD1 went unverified against the DNA. TRBV21-1 is a known pseudogene. The CDR3 contains 14 residues. The CDR3: CASQGGNSNQPQHF. The CDR3 coding sequence is TGTGCCTCCCAGGGCGGTAATAGCAATCAGCCCCAGCATTTT.

The chain is built from TRBV6-6 and TRBJ2-1; perhaps TRBD2 as D (7 bases). CDR3 size: 14 residues. Germline assignment: CDR1 MNHNY and CDR2 SVGAGI (reference sequence). Trimming took off 8 bases at V and 9 bases at J, with 20 bases between the two ends. For the CDR3, the DNA is TGTGCCAGCGTAAAGGGGGGGCCTCAGCGTGAGCAGTTCTTC. Its translation is CASVKGGPQREQFF.

The rearrangement joins TRBV3-1 (or the pseudogene TRBV3-2) to TRBJ1-1; tentative D call: TRBD1 (6 bases). The CDR3 covers 14 residues. From germline, CDR1 is LGHDT and CDR2 YNNKEL (reference sequence). V was cut by 3 bases and J by 4 bases, with 12 bases left in between. CDR3 nucleotides: TGTGCCAGCAGCCAGAACAGGGTTGGCACTGAAGCTTTCTTT. It encodes CASSQNRVGTEAFF.

The rearrangement uses TRBV2 and TRBJ2-7; 7 bases map to TRBD2. With V trimmed by 7 bases and J by 0 bases, 9 bases remained unmatched. CDR3 length equals 15 residues. Germline CDR1 is SNHLY and CDR2 is FYNNEI. CDR3 residues: CASKKLGGTSYEQYF. The CDR3, as DNA: TGTGCCAGCAAGAAGCTGGGAGGGACCTCCTACGAGCAGTACTTC. Looking up the rest from reference TRBV2 and TRBJ2-7 gives the full variable domain: EPEVTQTPSHQVTQMGQEVILRCVPISNHLYFYWYRQILGQKVEFLVSFYNNEISEKSEIFDDQFSVERPDGSNFTLKIRSTKLEDSAMYFCASKKLGGTSYEQYFGPGTRLTVT.

This chain joins TRBV4-2 and TRBJ2-7; 10 bases map to TRBD1. Germline V gene lookup returns CDR1 LGHNA and CDR2 YNFKEQ. The ends lost 0 bases at V and 5 bases at J; junction bases unmatched: 1. The CDR3 covers 14 residues. CDR3 sequence reads: CASSQEGQGNEQYF. CDR3 DNA sequence: TGTGCCAGCAGCCAAGAGGGACAGGGGAACGAGCAGTACTTC.